The entry below gives a single TCR beta chain sequence along with its context. What it binds is not known. This entry comes from a study of blood T cells in healthy people across ages. Looking at the study overall: For every two T cells, template switching captured about one barcoded beta molecule.

Study-wide points: Per million T cells, the diversity of TCR beta decreased roughly linearly as age advanced. The unsorted PBMCs prevented any conclusive comparison of naive versus antigen-experienced cells.

Combining a sample-barcoded 5' primer with a J-beta primer mix, a second PCR ran for roughly 6 to 11 cycles. Paired-end reads containing CDR3 totaled no fewer than 3 million for each sample. TCRdb re-derived calls from the 5' RACE reads in MiXCR, one entry per CDR3 protein. The table has over 600,000 distinct CDR3 sequences, roughly 56% seen once; the top ten hold roughly 24%. Trimming cost V 1 base and J 6 bases, with 12 bases left between them. CDR1 and CDR2 from the germline V gene are KGHSH and LQKENI. CDR3 size: 14 residues. The origin of this receptor is a man aged 40-55 years in good health. The chain is built from TRBV18 and TRBJ1-2; D possibly corresponds to TRBD1 (6 bases). The specimen sequenced was blood. This chain's CDR3 is CASSPQTQGHGYTF. In nucleotides, the CDR3 is TGTGCCAGCTCACCACAAACGCAGGGGCATGGCTACACCTTC.